A selection of T cell receptor beta chains follows, all from one sample in a study of shared clonotypes between healthy human individuals. Profiled with immunoSEQ multiplex PCR; TCRdb holds only in-frame clones, not every one. Of about half a million clones listed, around 73% are singletons. Sequencing was performed on PBMCs. The source is a woman aged 40 to 49 in good health. Some clones in this sample may be carry-over from other donors' samples. Both conserved end residues are part of each CDR3. D genes are given only for firm matches. The listing skips clone size in some rows; elsewhere it reads once, few, many or a size class.

- TRBJ2-7 TRBV13 - CASSLFTSGTVSYEQYF TGTGCCAGCAGCTTATTTACTTCCGGGACCGTCTCCTACGAGCAGTACTTC
- TRBJ2-3 TRBV5-6 - CASSPVGFQNTQYF TGTGCCAGCAGCCCCGTGGGCTTCCAAAATACGCAGTATTTT
- TRBJ2-1 TRBV2 - CASRTYNEQFF TGTGCCAGTAGGACCTACAATGAGCAGTTCTTC
- TRBJ2-2 TRBV5-1 - CASRGTNTGELFF TGCGCCAGCAGGGGAACGAACACCGGGGAGCTGTTTTTT
few TRBJ1-2 TRBV10-3 - CAISESTPRFF TGTGCCATCAGTGAGTCTACTCCTAGATTCTTC
- TRBJ1-4 TRBV5-4 TRBD1 CASSLFTGGEEKLFF TGTGCCAGCAGCTTGTTCACAGGGGGCGAAGAAAAACTGTTTTTT
- TRBJ2-5 TRBV30 TRBD2 CAWSLRTSGETQYF TGTGCCTGGAGTCTGCGAACTAGCGGTGAGACCCAGTACTTC
- TRBJ1-5 TRBV6-1 - CASSEGSRGWPQHF TGTGCCAGCAGTGAAGGGAGCAGGGGATGGCCCCAGCATTTT
- TRBJ2-3 TRBV11-2 - CASSSLLGAPTQYF TGTGCCAGCAGCTCGCTCCTAGGGGCCCCTACGCAGTATTTT
- TRBJ2-3 TRBV27 - CASSSSPARTDTQYF TGTGCCAGCAGTTCCTCTCCAGCACGCACAGATACGCAGTATTTT
- TRBJ2-2 TRBV2 TRBD2 CASKLLAGTGELFF TGTGCCAGCAAGTTACTAGCGGGAACCGGGGAGCTGTTTTTT
- TRBJ2-5 TRBV6-5 TRBD1 CASRPQGWKTQYF TGTGCCAGCAGACCACAGGGGTGGAAGACCCAGTACTTC
- TRBJ1-3 TRBV5-4 - CASSSAPLSGNTIYF TGTGCCAGCAGCTCTGCACCACTGTCTGGAAACACCATATATTTT
few TRBJ1-2 TRBV28 - CASETNGGYTF TGTGCCAGCGAAACCAACGGGGGCTACACCTTC
once TRBJ1-1 TRBV5-4 TRBD1 CASTRGQENTEAFF TGTGCCAGCACCCGGGGACAGGAGAACACTGAAGCTTTCTTT
- TRBJ1-5 TRBV29-1 - CSVGSLDQPQHF TGCAGCGTTGGCTCGTTGGATCAGCCCCAGCATTTT
- TRBJ1-5 TRBV4-2 TRBD1 CASSQVGTGGFQPQHF TGTGCCAGCAGCCAAGTGGGGACAGGGGGTTTTCAGCCCCAGCATTTT
- TRBJ1-5 TRBV7-9 - CASSREFDQPQHF TGTGCCAGCAGCCGGGAGTTCGATCAGCCCCAGCATTTT
- TRBJ2-7 TRBV11-1 TRBD1 CASSLEHPGTASYEQYF TGTGCCAGCAGCTTAGAGCATCCCGGGACAGCCTCCTACGAGCAGTACTTC
- TRBJ2-3 TRBV7-2 - CASSLAGAADTQYF TGTGCCAGCAGCTTAGCGGGGGCCGCAGATACGCAGTATTTT
once TRBJ2-5 TRBV25-1 - CASSPRGVYGQYF TGTGCCAGCAGTCCCAGGGGGGTCTACGGGCAGTACTTC
- TRBJ2-2 TRBV19 - CASSKTRNTGELFF TGTGCCAGTAGTAAGACAAGAAACACCGGGGAGCTGTTTTTT
once TRBJ1-1 TRBV2 - CASSEQGSNTEAFF TGTGCCAGCAGTGAGCAGGGATCGAACACTGAAGCTTTCTTT
- TRBJ2-3 TRBV2 - CASPRAPNTDTQYF TGTGCCAGCCCCAGGGCCCCCAACACAGATACGCAGTATTTT
- TRBJ2-7 TRBV7-9 - CASSSIHQGNYEQYF TGTGCCAGCAGCTCAATCCATCAGGGAAACTACGAGCAGTACTTC
- TRBJ2-5 TRBV6-1 TRBD2 CASRWASGQETQYF TGTGCCAGCAGGTGGGCTAGCGGCCAAGAGACCCAGTACTTC
few TRBJ1-5 TRBV2 - CASRAGTLNQPQHF TGTGCCAGCAGGGCAGGGACTCTCAATCAGCCCCAGCATTTT
once TRBJ1-4 TRBV27 - CASSLLGAGEKLFF TGTGCCAGCAGTCTCCTCGGGGCTGGGGAAAAACTGTTTTTT
- TRBJ2-3 TRBV9 - CASSATLGSTDTQYF TGTGCCAGCAGCGCCACCCTCGGCAGCACAGATACGCAGTATTTT
- TRBJ2-7 TRBV11-2 - CASSLGGFGREQYF TGTGCCAGCAGCTTGGGGGGATTTGGGCGCGAGCAGTACTTC
- TRBJ1-2 TRBV28 TRBD1 CASTLPGGDGYTF TGTGCCAGCACCCTCCCAGGGGGCGATGGCTACACCTTC
- TRBJ2-7 TRBV28 - CASSLLSSSYEQYF TGTGCCAGCAGTTTACTAAGCAGCTCCTACGAGCAGTACTTC
- TRBJ1-1 TRBV7-9 TRBD1 CASSQRTGGKAFF TGTGCCAGCAGCCAGCGGACAGGCGGGAAAGCTTTCTTT
once TRBJ2-3 TRBV7-8 TRBD2 CASSLAASGDTQYF TGTGCCAGCAGCTTAGCTGCTAGCGGGGATACGCAGTATTTT
- TRBJ1-6 TRBV2 TRBD1 CASTQGEGSPLHF TGTGCCAGCACGCAGGGGGAAGGTTCACCCCTCCACTTT
- TRBJ1-4 TRBV19 - CASSIQSSTNEKLFF TGTGCCAGTAGTATTCAGAGCTCAACTAATGAAAAACTGTTTTTT
many TRBJ2-4 TRBV7-8 TRBD2 CASSLEGAGASWDIQYF TGTGCCAGCAGCTTAGAAGGAGCGGGGGCCTCTTGGGACATTCAGTACTTC
- TRBJ1-1 TRBV10-3 - CAIRTGEWDTEAFF TGTGCCATCAGAACAGGCGAGTGGGACACTGAAGCTTTCTTT
- TRBJ2-7 TRBV5-1 - CASSFSQGKNEQYF TGCGCCAGCAGCTTTAGCCAGGGGAAGAACGAGCAGTACTTC
- TRBJ2-5 TRBV5-1 - CASSIRPLWGGGYQETQYF TGCGCCAGCAGCATCCGCCCCCTCTGGGGAGGAGGGTACCAAGAGACCCAGTACTTC
- TRBJ2-2 TRBV6-4 - CASRGDPQSGELFF TGTGCCAGCAGGGGGGACCCGCAATCCGGGGAGCTGTTTTTT
- TRBJ1-5 TRBV7-9 - CASSLGNSNQPQHF TGTGCCAGCAGCCTTGGAAATAGCAATCAGCCCCAGCATTTT
- TRBJ2-1 TRBV7-9 TRBD2 CASSWISGYNEQFF TGTGCCAGCAGCTGGATTAGCGGGTACAATGAGCAGTTCTTC
- TRBJ1-2 TRBV5-4 TRBD1 CASSLMGEDRGNYGYTF TGTGCCAGCAGCCTAATGGGGGAAGACAGGGGAAACTATGGCTACACCTTC
- TRBJ2-5 TRBV2 - CASSEGGAGLETQYF TGTGCCAGCAGCGAAGGTGGGGCGGGGCTAGAGACCCAGTACTTC
- TRBJ1-1 TRBV5-1 - CASRGAGSMNTEAFF TGCGCCAGCAGGGGGGCAGGGTCTATGAACACTGAAGCTTTCTTT
- TRBJ2-1 TRBV7-3 TRBD2 CASSLKLAGAEQFF TGTGCCAGCAGCTTAAAGCTAGCGGGAGCGGAGCAGTTCTTC
- TRBJ2-3 TRBV7-2 - CASSLEVSGAPRADTQYF TGTGCCAGCAGCTTAGAGGTGTCGGGAGCCCCCAGGGCAGATACGCAGTATTTT
- TRBJ1-1 TRBV7-3 - CASSLGSSSNTEAFF TGTGCCAGCAGCTTAGGATCAAGTTCGAACACTGAAGCTTTCTTT
- TRBJ2-2 TRBV6-6 TRBD1 CASIRDRVDTGELFF TGTGCCAGCATCCGGGACAGGGTGGACACCGGGGAGCTGTTTTTT
- TRBJ2-7 TRBV5-4 TRBD2 CASSPERERGEQYF TGTGCCAGCAGCCCTGAGCGGGAAAGGGGCGAGCAGTACTTC
- TRBJ2-1 TRBV11-1 TRBD1 CASSPTGGSYNEQFF TGTGCCAGCAGCCCAACAGGGGGCTCCTACAATGAGCAGTTCTTC
- TRBJ1-6 TRBV5-5 - CASSGGSNSYNSPLHF TGTGCCAGCAGCGGTGGATCAAACTCCTATAATTCACCCCTCCACTTT
- TRBJ2-5 TRBV10-3 - CAISSDQETQYF TGTGCCATCAGTAGCGATCAAGAGACCCAGTACTTC
- TRBJ1-4 TRBV10-3 - CAISDEGGKNEKLFF TGTGCCATCAGTGATGAGGGGGGCAAGAATGAAAAACTGTTTTTT
- TRBJ2-1 TRBV7-2 - CASSLARSYNEQFF TGTGCCAGCAGCTTAGCGAGGTCGTACAATGAGCAGTTCTTC
- TRBJ1-1 TRBV6-1 TRBD1 CASSAGTGGTEAFF TGTGCCAGCAGTGCAGGAACAGGGGGCACTGAAGCTTTCTTT
few TRBJ2-2 TRBV27 - CASRRRDIRTGELFF TGTGCCAGCAGACGCCGGGACATAAGAACCGGGGAGCTGTTTTTT
- TRBJ2-7 TRBV9 - CASSVNGVWNEQYF TGTGCCAGCAGCGTAAACGGGGTCTGGAACGAGCAGTACTTC
- TRBJ2-3 TRBV30 - CAWSGTIQVIGTQYF TGTGCCTGGAGTGGGACGATTCAGGTTATCGGTACGCAGTATTTT